This note documents a single T cell receptor beta chain sequence. The ends lost 2 bases at V and 8 bases at J; junction bases unmatched: 13. This CDR3 is 17 amino acids long. Germline values: CDR1 MDHEN, CDR2 SYDVKM. Per the original data handling: Amplification from reference gene primers served as the basis for estimated nucleated cell counts. Clones were sequenced by immunoSEQ multiplex PCR, and TCRdb holds only the in-frame ones, with some missing. The DNA was the basis for D and trimming; V, J and clone size are from that table. The sample consists of more than 250,000 clones, less than 90% of them appearing once. The data originate from a study of blood T cell repertoires in COVID-19. Study background: Italy, Spain and the United States were the sources of the convalescent and acute COVID-19 samples. T cells, B-cell-depleted T cells, or PBMCs provided the cDNA or gDNA that served as material.

The clonotype originates from a man aged 55 to 69 who had recovered from COVID-19. Input material: peripheral blood. V and J are TRBV28 and TRBJ1-2, with 11 bases identical to TRBD1. The CDR3 nucleotides are TGTGCCAGCAGTTTAATCCAGGGGACAGGGGGGCGAGAGGGCTACACCTTC. It specifies CASSLIQGTGGREGYTF.